Reported below is one T cell receptor (beta chain). This sample stems from a study of regulatory and conventional T cells in RAG deficiency. The sorted regulatory T cells were CD4+, CD25-high and CD127-low, with genomic DNA sequenced. The germline V gene encodes CDR1 SGHKS and CDR2 YYEKEE (reference sequence). The V gene end was trimmed by 5 bases and the J gene end by 0 bases; junction bases not matched to a gene: 1. This CDR3 contains 14 residues. Data came from immunoSEQ multiplex PCR; TCRdb stores just in-frame clones and leaves some out. This sample yields some 28,000 clones, of which 75% to 95% are seen a single time; over 0.8% belongs to the top ten. These same records also appear under a second study, on regulatory T cells. From that paper: Amplification used 52 TRBV primers and 13 TRBJ primers.

Sample: Tregs sorted from blood. This TCR came from a human donor in good health. The chain has TRBV5-5 and TRBJ2-2, with 7 bases fitting TRBD1. The CDR3 is CASRGQTNTGELFF. For the CDR3, the DNA is TGTGCCAGCAGGGGACAGACGAACACCGGGGAGCTGTTTTTT.